This T cell receptor beta chain was retrieved from a study of T cells in Graves' hyperthyroidism and ophthalmopathy. Findings and limits, study-wide: Classification by a 13 V-J model distinguished ophthalmopathy from stable hyperthyroidism.

Authors of the study amplified TCR beta CDR3 regions from RNA transcripts. The HTBI primer set was used in a first-round RT-PCR of the TCR CDR3. Using its own MiXCR run on the multiplex PCR reads, TCRdb lists one record per CDR3 protein. Of about 640,000 distinct CDR3 sequences in the sample, around 15% were seen once. Orbital computed tomography and thyroid ultrasound, together with serum TRAb and thyroxine and clinical symptoms, were used for diagnoses. Germline values: CDR1 SGDLS, CDR2 YYNGEE. Trimming shortened V by 6 bases and J by 3 bases, and 9 bases separated the two germline ends. The CDR3 consists of 13 residues. This clonotype was seen more than once but under ten times. The target antigen is unknown.

The sequencing input was blood. V gene TRBV9 combines with J gene TRBJ1-4, with D perhaps TRBD1 (5 bases). This receptor was obtained from a woman in her 50s with Graves' ophthalmopathy. The CDR3, as DNA: TGTGCCAGCACGGGGCCTTCTAATGAAAAACTGTTTTTT. Encoded protein: CASTGPSNEKLFF.